This T cell receptor (beta chain) was recovered during a study of CD8 T cells in acute hepatitis C reinfection listed by TCRdb under 2021. Broadly, across the study: Both during acute infection and after viral clearance, the study profiled the TCRbeta repertoire of CD8+ T cells that were specific for the HCV NS3-1073 epitope. Four spontaneous resolvers contributed paired acute and follow-up samples.

Per the publication, the time point label means: naive CD8 control sorted from an acute-time-point sample. Enrolled in the Montreal Hepatitis C Cohort (HEPCO) in Canada, the donors were people who inject drugs, and these donors were followed every 3 months. Acute primary HCV infection was defined by a positive HCV RNA or antibody test following a negative test within the previous 24 weeks. CD3, CD8 and CD45RO antibodies were used for surface staining, and dead cells were excluded with an aqua fixable dye. The cohort also included about six subjects who developed chronic infection, defined as HCV RNA positivity at 24 weeks. Negative selection by means of the MACS CD8+ T cell Isolation Kit yielded CD8+ T cells from peripheral blood mononuclear cells recovered from cryopreservation by thawing. A BD FACSAria II cell sorter was used to sort the cells. Overall study outcomes, separate from this receptor: No follow-up repertoires were available for chronically infected subjects, since NS3-1073 specific cells were too rare to be sorted. Because bulk sequencing covered only the TCRbeta chain, the alphabeta pairing of public clonotypes could not be determined. High diversity was observed in NS3-1073 specific repertoires, and no significant differences in diversity were found between acute resolver, follow-up resolver and acute chronic samples. Few CDR3 sequences were shared with other epitopes, and differences in sequencing approaches may have limited exact matching. Over ten public clonotypes were found regardless of outcome; one public clonotype used V04-02/J02-02. All groups showed preferential use of the TRBV04 and TRBV06 gene families, a pattern that overrepresentation in the naive pool did not explain.

For CDR1 and CDR2, the germline V gene lists LGHNA and YNFKEQ. V gives up 0 bases and J gives up 3 bases, and the segment between their germline ends measures 15 bases. The CDR3 measures 16 amino acids from cysteine to phenylalanine. Only the CDR3 part of the read is kept: 48 bases, read in frame from the first base. Genomic DNA was extracted from FACS-sorted cells, and TCRbeta chain sequencing was performed through the commercial immunoSEQ service. The original pipeline was this. ImmunoSEQ Analyzer software v3.0 and R v3.5.1 were the tools used to analyze the repertoire data. Only productive rearrangements were analyzed, because sequences with stop codons or out-of-frame rearrangements were removed. Simpson diversity, Shannon entropy, CDR3 length and nucleotide addition metrics were obtained from the sequencing provider. Based on frequency, clonotypes were placed into dominant, sub-dominant, low or lowest abundance groups, and clonotypes under 0.1% were left out of most analyses. A CDR3 amino acid clonotype was called public when found in at least two subjects at a cumulative frequency of at least 0.5%. TCRdb mirrors the immuneACCESS table, restricted to in-frame sequences. Some clones are absent from its copies; in checked studies, under half trace to an unresolved V gene, and the reason for the others is unknown. V and J calls and clone size come straight from that table; D and trimming were deduced from the DNA. The sample table contains 38,000 or so clones; only one count was recorded for 87% of them. Roughly 0.51% of the sample rests with the top ten.

On this clone itself: Its antigen is currently not known. No per-base quality is available; no much larger clone lies one base away.

The V gene is TRBV4-2 and the J gene is TRBJ2-7, and perhaps TRBD1 as D gene, on 6 matching bases. This receptor was taken from a man aged 30 to 39 with chronic hepatitis C. The sample was naive CD8+ T cells from PBMCs. Sample cell subset or site, as interpreted from the label and publication: sorted total naive CD45RO-negative CD8+ T cells. CDR3 loop: CASSQDKVQGLYEQYF. The DNA reads as follows: TGTGCCAGCAGCCAAGATAAAGTGCAGGGGCTCTACGAGCAGTACTTC.